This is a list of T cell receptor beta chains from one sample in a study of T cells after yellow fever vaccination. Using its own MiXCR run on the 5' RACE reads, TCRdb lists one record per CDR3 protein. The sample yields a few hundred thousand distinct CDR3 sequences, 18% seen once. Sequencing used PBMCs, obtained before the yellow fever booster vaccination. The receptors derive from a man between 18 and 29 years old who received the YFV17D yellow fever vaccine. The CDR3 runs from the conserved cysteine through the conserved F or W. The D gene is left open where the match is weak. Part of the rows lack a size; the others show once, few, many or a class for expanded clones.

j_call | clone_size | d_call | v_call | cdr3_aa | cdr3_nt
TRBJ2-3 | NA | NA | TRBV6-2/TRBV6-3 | CASSYTRDTQYF | TGTGCCAGCAGTTACACCCGGGATACGCAGTATTTT
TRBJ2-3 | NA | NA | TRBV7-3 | CASSLRGPGDTQYF | TGTGCCAGCAGCTTACGGGGGCCGGGAGATACGCAGTATTTT
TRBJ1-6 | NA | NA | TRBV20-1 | CSARGGSPLHF | TGCAGTGCTAGAGGCGGGTCCCCCCTCCACTTT
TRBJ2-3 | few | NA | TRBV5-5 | CASSLDGGIADTQYF | TGTGCCAGCAGCTTGGATGGGGGAATCGCAGATACGCAGTATTTT
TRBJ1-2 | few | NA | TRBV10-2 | CASSDHREPSGYTF | TGCGCCAGCAGTGATCACAGGGAACCAAGCGGCTACACCTTC
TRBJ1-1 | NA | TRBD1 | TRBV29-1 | CSVAPIPGQGPTGAFF | TGCAGCGTTGCCCCCATACCGGGACAGGGCCCCACTGGGGCTTTCTTT
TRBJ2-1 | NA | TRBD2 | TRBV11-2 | CASSAGTMQFF | TGTGCCAGCAGCGCCGGGACTATGCAGTTCTTC
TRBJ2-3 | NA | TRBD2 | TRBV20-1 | CSAFGLAPDTQYF | TGCAGTGCTTTCGGACTAGCTCCAGATACGCAGTATTTT
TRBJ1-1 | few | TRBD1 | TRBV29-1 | CSVLSVRGSTEAFF | TGCAGCGTCCTCTCCGTCAGGGGGTCTACTGAAGCTTTCTTT
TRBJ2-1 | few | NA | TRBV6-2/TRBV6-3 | CASRTIGNEQFF | TGTGCCAGCAGGACAATAGGGAATGAGCAGTTCTTC
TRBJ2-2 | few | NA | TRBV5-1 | CASSLAGGGMAGELFF | TGCGCCAGCAGCTTGGCCGGGGGCGGTATGGCCGGGGAGCTGTTTTTT
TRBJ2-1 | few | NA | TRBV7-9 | CASSPRAGKGEQF | TGTGCCAGCAGCCCAAGGGCAGGGAAGGGTGAGCAGTTC
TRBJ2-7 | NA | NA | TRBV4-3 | CASSQDLQGREQYF | TGCGCCAGCAGCCAAGACCTACAGGGACGCGAGCAGTACTTC
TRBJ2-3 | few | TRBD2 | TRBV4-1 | CASSQAAGEGTDTQYF | TGCGCCAGCAGCCAAGCCGCGGGGGAAGGAACAGATACGCAGTATTTT
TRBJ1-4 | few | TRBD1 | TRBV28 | CASSAQGAWEKLFF | TGTGCCAGCAGTGCCCAGGGGGCTTGGGAAAAACTGTTTTTT
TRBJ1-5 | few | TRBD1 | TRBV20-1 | CSAREGQSNQPQHF | TGCAGTGCTAGAGAGGGACAGTCCAATCAGCCCCAGCATTTT
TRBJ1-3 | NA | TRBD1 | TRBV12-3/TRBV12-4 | CASSPDRASLRNTIYF | TGTGCCAGCAGCCCTGACAGGGCTTCTCTCCGAAACACCATATATTTT
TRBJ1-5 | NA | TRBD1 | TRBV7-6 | CASSLRDRHQPQHF | TGTGCCAGCAGCTTACGGGACAGACATCAGCCCCAGCATTTT
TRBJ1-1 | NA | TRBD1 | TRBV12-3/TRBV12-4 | CASSPTEGATGTEAFF | TGTGCCAGCAGCCCTACGGAGGGGGCGACGGGCACTGAAGCTTTCTTT
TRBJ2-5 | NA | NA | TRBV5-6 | CASSLSGHGTQYF | TGTGCCAGCAGCTTGTCGGGACACGGGACCCAGTACTTC
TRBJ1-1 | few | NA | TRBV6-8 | CASSPFPGNTEAFF | TGTGCCAGCAGCCCCTTCCCGGGGAACACTGAAGCTTTCTTT
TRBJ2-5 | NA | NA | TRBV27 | CASSLQAGPQRAQYF | TGTGCCAGCAGTTTACAGGCAGGTCCACAACGGGCCCAGTACTTC